This T cell receptor beta chain was obtained from a study of T-cell reconstitution after alpha-beta-depleted transplantation in children. Study-wide points: About two months after transplant, alpha-beta T cells reportedly came from several hundred expanded graft clones. At one year after transplant, newly produced T cells mostly accounted for T-cell counts and diversity. Some patients showed high day-60 TCRbeta diversity, which derived from surviving recipient T cells and thymic progenitors.

Germline V gene sequence: CDR1 SEHNR, CDR2 FQNEAQ (reference sequence). The CDR3 runs 12 residues. The germline V and J ends were trimmed by 2 bases and 12 bases, with 11 bases remaining between them. Unique molecular identifiers were incorporated into the prepared TCRbeta library. TCRdb reprocessed the PCR reads via MiXCR and lists one record per CDR3 protein. The top ten hold 13% to 15% of the sample, which has about 510,000 distinct CDR3 sequences, over 9.5% seen once. This clonotype appeared a few times. What it binds is not known. This TCR was recovered from a female patient aged 2-10 years who had a stem cell transplant for aplastic anemia, so the T cells may come from the graft donor. This chain links TRBV7-9 with TRBJ2-1, with D tentatively TRBD2 (6 bases). The specimen comprised PBMCs, mostly from graft donor cells, sampled 180 days after TCRalphabeta/CD19-depleted stem cell transplant. The CDR3 coding sequence is TGTGCCAGCAGCTTACTGCGGGATGGGCAGTTCTTC. Translation gives CASSLLRDGQFF.